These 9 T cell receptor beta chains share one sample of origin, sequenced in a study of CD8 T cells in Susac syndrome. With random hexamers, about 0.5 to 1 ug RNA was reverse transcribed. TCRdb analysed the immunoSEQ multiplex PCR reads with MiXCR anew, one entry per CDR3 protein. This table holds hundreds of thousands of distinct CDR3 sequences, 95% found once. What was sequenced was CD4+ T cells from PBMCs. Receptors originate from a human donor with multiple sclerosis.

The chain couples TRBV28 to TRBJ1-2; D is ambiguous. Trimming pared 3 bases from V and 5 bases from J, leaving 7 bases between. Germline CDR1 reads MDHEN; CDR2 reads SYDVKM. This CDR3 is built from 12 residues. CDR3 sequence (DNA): TGTGCCAGCAGTTTTGGGCCATATGGCTACACCTTC. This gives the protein CASSFGPYGYTF.

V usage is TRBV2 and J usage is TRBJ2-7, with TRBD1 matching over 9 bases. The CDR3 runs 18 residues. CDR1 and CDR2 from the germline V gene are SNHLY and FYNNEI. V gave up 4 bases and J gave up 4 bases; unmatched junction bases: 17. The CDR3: CASSGTPGQGGRNYEQYF. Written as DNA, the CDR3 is TGTGCCAGCAGTGGGACTCCGGGACAGGGAGGAAGAAATTACGAGCAGTACTTC.

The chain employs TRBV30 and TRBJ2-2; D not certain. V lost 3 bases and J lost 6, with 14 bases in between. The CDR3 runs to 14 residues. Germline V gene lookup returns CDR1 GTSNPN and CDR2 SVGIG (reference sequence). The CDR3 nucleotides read TGTGCCTGGAGGCCGATGGAGACGGCCGGGGAGCTGTTTTTT. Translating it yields CAWRPMETAGELFF.

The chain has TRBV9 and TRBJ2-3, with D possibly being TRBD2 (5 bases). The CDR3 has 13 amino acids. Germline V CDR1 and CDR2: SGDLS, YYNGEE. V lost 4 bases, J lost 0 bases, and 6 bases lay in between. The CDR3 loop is CASSWTSTDTQYF. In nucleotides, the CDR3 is TGTGCCAGCAGCTGGACTAGCACAGATACGCAGTATTTT.

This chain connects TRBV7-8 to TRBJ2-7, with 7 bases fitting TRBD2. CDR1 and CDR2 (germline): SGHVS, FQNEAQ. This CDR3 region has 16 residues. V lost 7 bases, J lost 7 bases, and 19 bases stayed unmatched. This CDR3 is CASTYRTGGGVGEQYF. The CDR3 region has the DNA TGTGCCAGCACCTATCGGACGGGGGGAGGTGTGGGAGAGCAGTACTTC.

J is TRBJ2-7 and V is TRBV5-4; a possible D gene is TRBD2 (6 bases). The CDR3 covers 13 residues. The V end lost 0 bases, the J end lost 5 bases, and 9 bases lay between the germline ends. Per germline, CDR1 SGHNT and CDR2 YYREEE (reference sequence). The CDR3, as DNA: TGTGCCAGCAGCTTGGCGGGACTTAACGAGCAGTACTTC. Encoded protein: CASSLAGLNEQYF. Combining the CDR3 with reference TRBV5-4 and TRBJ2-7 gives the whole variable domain ETGVTQSPTHLIKTRGQQVTLRCSSQSGHNTVSWYQQALGQGPQFIFQYYREEENGRGNFPPRFSGLQFPNYSSELNVNALELDDSALYLCASSLAGLNEQYFGPGTRLTVT.

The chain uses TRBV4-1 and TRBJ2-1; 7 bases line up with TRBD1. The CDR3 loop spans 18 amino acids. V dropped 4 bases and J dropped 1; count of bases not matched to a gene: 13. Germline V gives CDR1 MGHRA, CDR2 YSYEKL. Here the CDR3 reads CASSPILRGRGSYNEQFF. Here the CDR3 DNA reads TGCGCCAGCAGCCCCATCCTGAGGGGGCGCGGATCCTACAATGAGCAGTTCTTC.

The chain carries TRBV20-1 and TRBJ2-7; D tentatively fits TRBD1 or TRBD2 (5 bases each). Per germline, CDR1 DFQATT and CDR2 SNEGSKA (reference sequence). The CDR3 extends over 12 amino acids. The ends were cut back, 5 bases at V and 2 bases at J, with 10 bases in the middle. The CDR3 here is CSAEGRAYEQYF. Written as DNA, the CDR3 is TGCAGTGCTGAGGGACGGGCCTACGAGCAGTACTTC.

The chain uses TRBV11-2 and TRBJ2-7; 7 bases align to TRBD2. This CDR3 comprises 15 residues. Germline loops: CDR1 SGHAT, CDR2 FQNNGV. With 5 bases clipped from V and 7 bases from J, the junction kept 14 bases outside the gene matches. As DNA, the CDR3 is TGTGCCAGCAGCGCTATTAGGAGCGGGGTGGGGGAGCAGTACTTC. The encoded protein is CASSAIRSGVGEQYF.